This T cell receptor (beta chain) was obtained from a study of blood T cell repertoires in COVID-19. Turning to the study itself: Acute-phase and convalescent COVID-19 samples originated in the United States, Italy and Spain.

Sequenced by immunoSEQ multiplex PCR; TCRdb stores in-frame clones only, minus some. The table has 190,000 or so clones, about 87% seen once. CDR3 length equals 12 residues. In germline, CDR1 is MNHEY, CDR2 SVGEGT. V lost 3 bases, J lost 5 bases, and 4 bases lay in between. In terms of age and location, participants ranged from about 18 to 90 years and lived in 24 US areas. Participant-reported clinical history was the basis for cohort assignment. The source of this sequence is a man aged 18 to 29 with acute COVID-19. The source material was PBMCs or T cells enriched from blood (not recorded which). The chain couples TRBV6-2 or TRBV6-3 to TRBJ2-2, with D uncertain. The CDR3 DNA sequence: TGTGCCAGCAGTTATACAACCGGGGAGCTGTTTTTT. Translation: CASSYTTGELFF.